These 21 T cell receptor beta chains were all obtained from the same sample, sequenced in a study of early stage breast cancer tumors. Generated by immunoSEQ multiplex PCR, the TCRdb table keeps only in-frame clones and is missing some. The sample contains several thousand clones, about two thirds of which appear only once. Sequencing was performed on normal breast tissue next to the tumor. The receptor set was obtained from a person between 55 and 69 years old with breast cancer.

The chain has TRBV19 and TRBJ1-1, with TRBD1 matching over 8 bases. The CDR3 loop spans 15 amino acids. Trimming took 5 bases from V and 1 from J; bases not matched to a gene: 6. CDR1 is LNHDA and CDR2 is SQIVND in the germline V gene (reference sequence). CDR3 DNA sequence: TGTGCCAGTAGTCCATCCGGGACAGGGAACACTGAAGCTTTCTTT. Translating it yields CASSPSGTGNTEAFF.

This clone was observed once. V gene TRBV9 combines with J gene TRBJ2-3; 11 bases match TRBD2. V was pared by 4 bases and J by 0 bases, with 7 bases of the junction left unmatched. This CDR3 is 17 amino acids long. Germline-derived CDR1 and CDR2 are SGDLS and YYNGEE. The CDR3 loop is CASSSVLAGGSTDTQYF. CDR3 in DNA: TGTGCCAGCAGCTCGGTGCTAGCGGGAGGAAGCACAGATACGCAGTATTTT.

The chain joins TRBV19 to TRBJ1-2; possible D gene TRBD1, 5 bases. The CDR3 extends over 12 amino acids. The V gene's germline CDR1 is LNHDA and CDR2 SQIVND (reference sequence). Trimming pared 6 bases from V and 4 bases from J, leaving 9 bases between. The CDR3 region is CASRTAVYGYTF. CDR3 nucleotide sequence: TGTGCCAGTAGGACAGCCGTCTATGGCTACACCTTC. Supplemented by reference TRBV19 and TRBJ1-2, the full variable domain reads DGGITQSPKYLFRKEGQNVTLSCEQNLNHDAMYWYRQDPGQGLRLIYYSQIVNDFQKGDIAEGYSVSREKKESFPLTVTSAQKNPTAFYLCASRTAVYGYTFGSGTRLTVV.

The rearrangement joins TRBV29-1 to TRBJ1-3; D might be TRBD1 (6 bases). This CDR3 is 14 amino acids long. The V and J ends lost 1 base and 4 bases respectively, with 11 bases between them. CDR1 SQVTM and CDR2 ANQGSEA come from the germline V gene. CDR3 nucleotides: TGCAGCGTTGAAGGTGGTCAGGGGGGAAACACCATATATTTT. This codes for CSVEGGQGGNTIYF.

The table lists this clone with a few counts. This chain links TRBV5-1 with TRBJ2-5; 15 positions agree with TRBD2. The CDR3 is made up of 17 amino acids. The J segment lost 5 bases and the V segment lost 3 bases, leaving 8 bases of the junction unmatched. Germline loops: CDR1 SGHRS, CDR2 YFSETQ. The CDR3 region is CASSSGLAGGPGETQYF. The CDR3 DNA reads TGCGCCAGCAGCTCCGGACTAGCGGGAGGGCCGGGGGAGACCCAGTACTTC.

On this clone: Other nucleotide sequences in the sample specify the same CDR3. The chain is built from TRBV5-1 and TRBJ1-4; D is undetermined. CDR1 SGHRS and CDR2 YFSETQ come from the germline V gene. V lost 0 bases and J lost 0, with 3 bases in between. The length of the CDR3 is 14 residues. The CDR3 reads CASSLGATNEKLFF. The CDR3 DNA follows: TGCGCCAGCAGCTTGGGCGCAACTAATGAAAAACTGTTTTTT.

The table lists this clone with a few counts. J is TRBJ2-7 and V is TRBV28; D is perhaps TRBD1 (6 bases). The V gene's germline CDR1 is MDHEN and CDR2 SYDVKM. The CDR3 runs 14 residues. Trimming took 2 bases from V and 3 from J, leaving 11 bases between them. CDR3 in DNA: TGTGCCAGCAGTTTACGGACAGTTATCTACGAGCAGTACTTC. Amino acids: CASSLRTVIYEQYF.

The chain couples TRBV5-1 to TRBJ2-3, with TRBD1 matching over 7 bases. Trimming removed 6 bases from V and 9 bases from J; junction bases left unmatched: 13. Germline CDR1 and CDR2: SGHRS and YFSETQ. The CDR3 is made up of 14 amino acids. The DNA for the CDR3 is TGCGCCAGCAACCCCGGACAGGTATCGAGCACGCAGTATTTT. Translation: CASNPGQVSSTQYF.

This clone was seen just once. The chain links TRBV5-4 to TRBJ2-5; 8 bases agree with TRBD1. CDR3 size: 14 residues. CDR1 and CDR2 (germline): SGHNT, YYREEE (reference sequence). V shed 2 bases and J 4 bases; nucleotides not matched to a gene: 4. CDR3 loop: CASSLQGGVETQYF. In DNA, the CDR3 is TGTGCCAGCAGCTTACAGGGGGGAGTAGAGACCCAGTACTTC.

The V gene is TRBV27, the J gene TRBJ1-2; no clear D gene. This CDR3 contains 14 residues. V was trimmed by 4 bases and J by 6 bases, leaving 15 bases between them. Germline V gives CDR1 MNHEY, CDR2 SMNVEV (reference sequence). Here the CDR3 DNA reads TGTGCCAGCAGTTCCGCCCGATCCGGGAATGGCTACACCTTC. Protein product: CASSSARSGNGYTF.

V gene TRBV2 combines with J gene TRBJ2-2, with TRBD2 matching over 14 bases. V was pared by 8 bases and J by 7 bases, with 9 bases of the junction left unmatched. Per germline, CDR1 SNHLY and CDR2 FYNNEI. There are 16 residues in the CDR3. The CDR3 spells CASGLTSGRALGELFF. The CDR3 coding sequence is TGTGCCAGCGGACTGACTAGCGGGAGGGCCCTCGGGGAGCTGTTTTTT.

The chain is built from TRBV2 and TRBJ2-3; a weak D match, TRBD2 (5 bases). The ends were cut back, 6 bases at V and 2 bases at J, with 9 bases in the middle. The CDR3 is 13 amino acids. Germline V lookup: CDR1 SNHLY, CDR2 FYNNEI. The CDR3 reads CASRAEYTDTQYF. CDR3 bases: TGTGCCAGCAGAGCGGAGTACACAGATACGCAGTATTTT.

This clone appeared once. CDR3 sequence reads: CASSLTQAQETQYF. The CDR3 DNA sequence: TGTGCCAGCAGCTTAACTCAGGCCCAAGAGACCCAGTACTTC. The J gene is TRBJ2-5, the V gene TRBV7-3, with D hard to call. The V gene lost 0 bases and the J gene lost 1 base, with 6 bases spanning the gap. The germline V gene encodes CDR1 SGHTA and CDR2 FQGTGA. This CDR3 contains 14 residues.

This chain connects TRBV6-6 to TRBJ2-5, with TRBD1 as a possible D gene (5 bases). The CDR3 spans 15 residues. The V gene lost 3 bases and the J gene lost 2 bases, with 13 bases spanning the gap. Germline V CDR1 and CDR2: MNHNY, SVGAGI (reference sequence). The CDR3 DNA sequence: TGTGCCAGCAGTTATGCGGCAGGGAATCAAGAGACCCAGTACTTC. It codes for CASSYAAGNQETQYF.

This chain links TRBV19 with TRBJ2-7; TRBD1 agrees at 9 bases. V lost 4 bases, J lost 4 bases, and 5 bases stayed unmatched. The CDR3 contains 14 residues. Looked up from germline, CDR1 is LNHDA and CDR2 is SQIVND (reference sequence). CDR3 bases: TGTGCCAGTAGTAGACAGGGGGATCGTTACGAGCAGTACTTC. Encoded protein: CASSRQGDRYEQYF. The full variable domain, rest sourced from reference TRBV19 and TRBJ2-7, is DGGITQSPKYLFRKEGQNVTLSCEQNLNHDAMYWYRQDPGQGLRLIYYSQIVNDFQKGDIAEGYSVSREKKESFPLTVTSAQKNPTAFYLCASSRQGDRYEQYFGPGTRLTVT.

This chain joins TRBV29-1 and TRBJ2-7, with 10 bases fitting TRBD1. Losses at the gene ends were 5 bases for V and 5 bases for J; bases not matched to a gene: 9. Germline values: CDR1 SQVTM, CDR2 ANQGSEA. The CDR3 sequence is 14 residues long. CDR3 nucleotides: TGCAGCGTTCTTGGACAGGGGGTAACGGACGAGCAGTACTTC. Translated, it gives CSVLGQGVTDEQYF.

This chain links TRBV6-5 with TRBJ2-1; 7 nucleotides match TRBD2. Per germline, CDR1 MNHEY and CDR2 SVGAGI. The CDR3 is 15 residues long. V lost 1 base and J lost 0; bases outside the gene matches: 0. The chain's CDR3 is CASSYLAGSYNEQFF. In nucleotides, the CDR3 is TGTGCCAGCAGTTACTTAGCGGGCTCCTACAATGAGCAGTTCTTC.

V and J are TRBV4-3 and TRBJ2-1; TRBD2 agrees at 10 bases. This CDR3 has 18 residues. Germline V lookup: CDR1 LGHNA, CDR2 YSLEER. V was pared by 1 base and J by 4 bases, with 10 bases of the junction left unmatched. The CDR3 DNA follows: TGCGCCAGCAGCCAAGTCGTATTAGCGGGAGGAACGTACAATGAGCAGTTCTTC. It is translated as CASSQVVLAGGTYNEQFF.

The CDR3 nucleotides read TGTGCCAGCAGCCATCGGACTAGCGGGAGCAACGAGCAGTACTTC. This codes for CASSHRTSGSNEQYF. This sequence joins TRBV7-2 and TRBJ2-7; 13 bases agree with TRBD2. CDR3 length equals 15 residues. V shed 5 bases, J shed 5 bases, and the junction held 6 bases outside the gene matches. Germline-derived CDR1 and CDR2 are SGHTA and FQGNSA.

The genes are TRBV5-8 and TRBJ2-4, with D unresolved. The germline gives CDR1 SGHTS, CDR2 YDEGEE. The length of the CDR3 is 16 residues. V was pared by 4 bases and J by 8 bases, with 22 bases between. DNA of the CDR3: TGTGCCAGCAGCCCCCGGGTCCCAAAAGCCACGGACATTCAGTACTTC. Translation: CASSPRVPKATDIQYF.

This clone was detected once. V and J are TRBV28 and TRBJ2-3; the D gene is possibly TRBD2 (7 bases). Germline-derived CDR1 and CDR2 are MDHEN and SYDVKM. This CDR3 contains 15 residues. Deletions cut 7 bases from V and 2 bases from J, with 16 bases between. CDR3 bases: TGTGCCAGCAAAGATTGGGGGGGCCCCACAGATACGCAGTATTTT. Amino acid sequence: CASKDWGGPTDTQYF.